This TCR beta chain emerged from a study of molecular identifiers for immune sequencing clone quantification. Overall study: In replicates, RNA from around 20,000 or 100,000 naive CD8 cells was divided five ways and four parts were sequenced.

A CD8+CD4-CCR7+CD45RA+ gate was used to sort naive CD8 T cells. V was pared by 2 bases and J by 5 bases, with 3 bases of the junction left unmatched. CDR3 size: 14 residues. Germline CDR1 and CDR2: SNHLY and FYNNEI. This clonotype was counted many times. Its target is unknown. TCRdb re-analysed the PCR reads in MiXCR, keeping a single row per CDR3 protein. Seen here are roughly 90,000 distinct CDR3 sequences, around 20% observed once, and the top ten hold roughly 0.89%. General study results and limits: Should identical TCR molecules share a barcode, the sizes of highly expanded clones could be underestimated.

The TCR was taken from a human donor in good health. Some libraries in this study had Jurkat cell RNA spiked in. The J gene is TRBJ2-3, the V gene TRBV2, with 8 bases aligning to TRBD2. The sequenced sample consisted of naive CD8+ T cells from blood, with Jurkat cell RNA spiked in. The subset here: FACS-sorted CD8+CD4-CCR7+CD45RA+ naive T cells. Written as DNA, the CDR3 is TGTGCCAGCAGTGAACGGAGCGGGGGAGATACGCAGTATTTT. It translates to CASSERSGGDTQYF.